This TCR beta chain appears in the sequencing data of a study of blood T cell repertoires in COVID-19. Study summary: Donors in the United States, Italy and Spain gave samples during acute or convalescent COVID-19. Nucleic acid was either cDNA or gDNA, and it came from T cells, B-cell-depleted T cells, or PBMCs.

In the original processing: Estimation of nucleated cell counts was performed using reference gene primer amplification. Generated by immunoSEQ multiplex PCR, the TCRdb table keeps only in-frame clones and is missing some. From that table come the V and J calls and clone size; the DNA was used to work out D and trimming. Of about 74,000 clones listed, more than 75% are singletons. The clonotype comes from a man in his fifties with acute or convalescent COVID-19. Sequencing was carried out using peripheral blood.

The CDR3 protein is CASSSLGARYEQYF. Here the CDR3 DNA reads TGTGCCAGCAGCTCCCTGGGAGCGCGCTACGAGCAGTACTTC. V usage is TRBV7-9 and J usage is TRBJ2-7, with TRBD2 as a possible D gene (5 bases). The CDR3 runs 14 residues. Deletions cut 4 bases from V and 3 bases from J, with 13 bases between. Germline CDR1 reads SEHNR; CDR2 reads FQNEAQ (reference sequence).